Listed here is a single T cell receptor (beta chain). Its target is unknown. A read error may produce the germline difference seen at one junction end. This CDR3 has 13 residues. Germline-derived CDR1 and CDR2 are MDHEN and SYDVKM. This record comes from a study of cytotoxic CD8 clonotypes in ibrutinib-treated CLL. Study-wide results and caveats: Clonality increased at ibrutinib response, then returned toward baseline at progression. Baseline levels of clonality went above those of age-matched healthy donors and moved with circulating CD8+ T-cell counts.

The intended depth for sequencing was 1 in 200,000 to 1 in 1 million T cells. Clones were sequenced by immunoSEQ multiplex PCR, and TCRdb holds only the in-frame ones, with some missing. The repertoire holds about 200,000 clones, with about three quarters as singletons. Genomic DNA for TCR beta libraries, roughly 2 micrograms, came from cryopreserved PBMCs. V gene TRBV28 combines with J gene TRBJ2-7; either TRBD1 or TRBD2 may supply D (6 bases each). Sequences were derived from PBMCs, sampled after 12 months of ibrutinib treatment. This TCR derives from a human donor with chronic lymphocytic leukemia. The CDR3 DNA sequence: TGTGCCAGCAGTTTAGAGGAGGAGGGGGATCGGGACTTC. Translating gives CASSLEEEGDRDF.